These 10 T cell receptor beta chains originate from one sample sequenced in a study of cytomegalovirus exposure and HLA in healthy donors. The PCR had 60 Vbeta and 13 Jbeta primers. Some clones are missing from TCRdb's copy, which holds only in-frame ones; the method was immunoSEQ multiplex PCR. This sample yields about 140,000 clones, of which 70% to 80% are seen a single time; roughly 2.3% belongs to the top ten. Sequencing was done on a sample of PBMCs. These receptors came from a man aged 30 to 39 in good health and CMV-seronegative.

The gene calls are TRBV5-1 and TRBJ2-2; D unresolved. V lost 1 base to trimming and J lost 4 bases, with 11 bases between them. From germline, CDR1 is SGHRS and CDR2 YFSETQ. There are 15 residues in the CDR3. Here the CDR3 reads CASSLLELVTGELFF. The CDR3 coding sequence is TGCGCCAGCAGCTTGCTGGAGCTGGTCACCGGGGAGCTGTTTTTT.

The gene calls are TRBV5-1 and TRBJ1-2; 7 nucleotides match TRBD1. The V segment lost 3 bases and the J segment 0 bases; nucleotides outside the gene matches: 5. The germline gives CDR1 SGHRS, CDR2 YFSETQ. The CDR3 runs to 15 residues. CDR3 region: CASSSGTVANYGYTF. The CDR3 DNA sequence: TGCGCCAGCAGCTCCGGGACAGTAGCTAACTATGGCTACACCTTC.

The CDR3 coding sequence is TGTGCCAGCAGCGTAGGAGGGACAGTCCAGGACGAGCAGTACTTC. Residues: CASSVGGTVQDEQYF. The chain combines TRBV9 with TRBJ2-7, with 7 positions matching TRBD1. This CDR3 comprises 15 residues. The junction had 8 bases not matched to a gene; V was cut back by 0 bases and J by 5 bases. CDR1 SGDLS and CDR2 YYNGEE come from the germline V gene. The full variable domain, its missing parts supplied by reference TRBV9 and TRBJ2-7, is DSGVTQTPKHLITATGQRVTLRCSPRSGDLSVYWYQQSLDQGLQFLIQYYNGEERAKGNILERFSAQQFPDLHSELNLSSLELGDSALYFCASSVGGTVQDEQYFGPGTRLTVT.

The J gene is TRBJ1-1, the V gene TRBV7-2; possible D gene TRBD1, 6 bases. V lost 4 bases and J lost 0, with 12 bases in between. This CDR3 has 15 residues. Germline V CDR1 and CDR2: SGHTA, FQGNSA. In DNA form, the CDR3 reads TGTGCCAGCAGCTCAACAGGGAACATGAACACTGAAGCTTTCTTT. Translation gives CASSSTGNMNTEAFF.

This chain joins TRBV11-3 and TRBJ2-5; 11 bases match TRBD1. The germline V gene encodes CDR1 SGHNT and CDR2 YENEEA. CDR3 length: 16 residues. Unmatched junction bases numbered 6, after V lost 1 base and J lost 5 bases. The CDR3 DNA is TGTGCCAGCAGCTTAGGGGGGGACAGGGGGACGGAGACCCAGTACTTC. Its translation: CASSLGGDRGTETQYF.

J is TRBJ1-2 and V is TRBV11-2; 7 nucleotides line up with TRBD1. This CDR3 region has 13 residues. Germline V CDR1 and CDR2: SGHAT, FQNNGV. The V segment lost 4 bases and the J segment 8 bases; nucleotides outside the gene matches: 7. Written as DNA, the CDR3 is TGTGCCAGCAGCTCACTAGACAGGGACGGCTACACCTTC. This translates into CASSSLDRDGYTF. Looking up the rest from reference TRBV11-2 and TRBJ1-2 gives the full variable domain: EAGVAQSPRYKIIEKRQSVAFWCNPISGHATLYWYQQILGQGPKLLIQFQNNGVVDDSQLPKDRFSAERLKGVDSTLKIQPAKLEDSAVYLCASSSLDRDGYTFGSGTRLTVV.

This chain's CDR3 is CASSYSAGQGNYGYTF. CDR3 nucleotides: TGTGCCAGCAGTTACTCGGCAGGACAGGGTAACTATGGCTACACCTTC. This chain joins TRBV6-5 and TRBJ1-2; 8 nucleotides agree with TRBD1. CDR1 and CDR2 from the germline V gene are MNHEY and SVGAGI. J was trimmed by 1 base and V by 0 bases; bases with no gene match: 4. This CDR3 has 16 residues.

This clone has a single count. The J gene is TRBJ2-5, the V gene TRBV27; 7 nucleotides align to TRBD2. The DNA end lines up better with TRBJ2-7; the J call may be wrong. Germline V gene sequence: CDR1 MNHEY, CDR2 SMNVEV (reference sequence). The length of the CDR3 is 13 residues. Here the CDR3 reads CATSPSGPYEQYF. The CDR3, as DNA: TGTGCCACCTCCCCTAGCGGCCCGTACGAGCAGTACTTC.

V and J are TRBV9 and TRBJ1-2; TRBD1 might be the D (5 bases). This CDR3 region has 14 residues. Trimming took 4 bases from V and 4 from J, leaving 14 bases between them. In germline, CDR1 is SGDLS, CDR2 YYNGEE. CDR3 amino acids: CASSRGGGRYGYTF. For the CDR3, the DNA is TGTGCCAGCAGCCGCGGGGGGGGTCGCTATGGCTACACCTTC.

The rearrangement uses TRBV5-6 and TRBJ2-2, with 8 positions matching TRBD1. The CDR3 has 15 amino acids. V trimming: 4 bases; J trimming: 4 bases; junction bases outside the gene matches: 6. Germline CDR1 and CDR2: SGHDT and YYEEEE. CDR3 sequence: CASSEQGDPTGELFF. CDR3 DNA sequence: TGTGCCAGCAGCGAACAGGGGGACCCCACCGGGGAGCTGTTTTTT.